Listed below are T cell receptor beta chains from one sample, sequenced in a study of blood T cell repertoires in COVID-19. Only in-frame clones appear in the TCRdb table, and some are missing; sequencing was by immunoSEQ multiplex PCR. This sample has 25,000 to 35,000 clones; 75% to 85% occur once, and the top ten carry 25%. Source material: peripheral blood. The receptors stem from a man between 65 and 80 years old with active COVID-19. Each CDR3 is given with its conserved first and last residue. Fields, in order: CDR3 length, D gene, J gene, V gene, clone size, CDR3 DNA, CDR3 protein. D genes are given only for firm matches. Not every row has a clone size; where given, it reads once, few, many or a size class.

len: 14
d_gene: TRBD1
j_gene: TRBJ1-6
v_gene: TRBV5-1
abundance: .
CDR3nt: TGCGCCAGCAGCCTTGGACAGGGGAATTCACCCCTCCACTTT
CDR3aa: CASSLGQGNSPLHF

len: 15
d_gene: TRBD1
j_gene: TRBJ1-2
v_gene: TRBV10-3
abundance: .
CDR3nt: TGTGCCATCAGTGCACAGGGGGCGCAGGACTATGGCCACACCTTC
CDR3aa: CAISAQGAQDYGHTF

len: 13
d_gene: TRBD1
j_gene: TRBJ2-7
v_gene: TRBV9
abundance: .
CDR3nt: TGTGCCAGCAGCCGGGACAGTCCTTACGAGCAGTACTTC
CDR3aa: CASSRDSPYEQYF

len: 16
d_gene: .
j_gene: TRBJ1-6
v_gene: TRBV7-9
abundance: few
CDR3nt: TGTGCCAGCAGCTTAGCTGGAGGGCCGAACGGTTCACCCCTCCACTTT
CDR3aa: CASSLAGGPNGSPLHF

len: 14
d_gene: TRBD1
j_gene: TRBJ1-6
v_gene: TRBV20-1
abundance: .
CDR3nt: TGCAGTGCTAGTTACAGGGGGCGGAATTCACCCCTCCACTTT
CDR3aa: CSASYRGRNSPLHF

len: 16
d_gene: .
j_gene: TRBJ1-6
v_gene: TRBV5-1
abundance: few
CDR3nt: TGCGCCAGCAGCATCAGATTGAGGACAGCGGATGCGGGCCTCCACTTT
CDR3aa: CASSIRLRTADAGLHF

len: 15
d_gene: TRBD2
j_gene: TRBJ2-1
v_gene: TRBV28
abundance: .
CDR3nt: TGTGCCAGCAGTGATAGCGGGAGCTCCTACAATGAGCAGTTCTTC
CDR3aa: CASSDSGSSYNEQFF

len: 12
d_gene: .
j_gene: TRBJ2-1
v_gene: TRBV7-2
abundance: .
CDR3nt: TGTGCCAGCAGCCTCATCGACAGGGAGCAGTTCTTC
CDR3aa: CASSLIDREQFF

len: 14
d_gene: TRBD1
j_gene: TRBJ1-5
v_gene: TRBV15
abundance: .
CDR3nt: TGTGCCACCAGCAGAGATCTAGGACAGGAGTACGAGCATTTT
CDR3aa: CATSRDLGQEYEHF

len: 14
d_gene: TRBD2
j_gene: TRBJ2-3
v_gene: TRBV5-6
abundance: .
CDR3nt: TGTGCCAGCAGCTTGGGCGGGGGGGCAGATACGCAGTATTTT
CDR3aa: CASSLGGGADTQYF

len: 17
d_gene: TRBD1
j_gene: TRBJ1-2
v_gene: TRBV9
abundance: once
CDR3nt: TGTGCCAGCAGCGTATCTCGGACAGGAGAGCTTAACTATGGCTACACCTTC
CDR3aa: CASSVSRTGELNYGYTF

len: 16
d_gene: .
j_gene: TRBJ2-1
v_gene: TRBV11-2
abundance: few
CDR3nt: TGTGCCAGCAGCCCCTTGCGCGGGATATTGTTCAATGAGCAGTTCTTC
CDR3aa: CASSPLRGILFNEQFF

len: 16
d_gene: .
j_gene: TRBJ1-4
v_gene: TRBV11-2
abundance: once
CDR3nt: TGTGCCAGCAGCTCCAGGGGAAGGGCACAGAATGAAAAACTGTTTTTT
CDR3aa: CASSSRGRAQNEKLFF

len: 17
d_gene: .
j_gene: TRBJ1-1
v_gene: TRBV2
abundance: .
CDR3nt: TGTCGGTTACCACAGGGAGGGAGGGAAAGAATGAACACTGAAGCTTTCTTT
CDR3aa: CRLPQGGRERMNTEAFF

len: 16
d_gene: .
j_gene: TRBJ1-6
v_gene: TRBV4-1
abundance: once
CDR3nt: TGCGCCAGCAGCCTCGAAGGGAGCTCCTATAATTCACCCCTCCACTTT
CDR3aa: CASSLEGSSYNSPLHF

len: 13
d_gene: .
j_gene: TRBJ1-1
v_gene: TRBV25-1
abundance: .
CDR3nt: TGTGCCAGCAGTGAGTCCGGGGACACTGAAGCTTTCTTT
CDR3aa: CASSESGDTEAFF

len: 14
d_gene: TRBD1
j_gene: TRBJ2-7
v_gene: TRBV29-1
abundance: .
CDR3nt: TGCAGCGTGGACGTCCGGGACAGGGTAGGCGAGCAGTACTTC
CDR3aa: CSVDVRDRVGEQYF

len: 13
d_gene: .
j_gene: TRBJ1-2
v_gene: TRBV12-3/TRBV12-4
abundance: .
CDR3nt: TGTGCCAGCAGTCCGGAGACCTACTATGGCTACACCTTC
CDR3aa: CASSPETYYGYTF

len: 15
d_gene: .
j_gene: TRBJ1-1
v_gene: TRBV5-1
abundance: .
CDR3nt: TGCGCCAGCAGCTTGGCCCCGGACAGTTCAGGCGAAGCTTTCTTT
CDR3aa: CASSLAPDSSGEAFF

len: 13
d_gene: .
j_gene: TRBJ1-1
v_gene: TRBV19
abundance: .
CDR3nt: TGTGCCAGTAGTGGGCACCTGAACACTGAAGCTTTCTTT
CDR3aa: CASSGHLNTEAFF

len: 16
d_gene: .
j_gene: TRBJ2-3
v_gene: TRBV7-3
abundance: .
CDR3nt: TGTGCCAGCAGCTTAGGCGGGGCCTCCTCGAGAGATACGCAGTATTTT
CDR3aa: CASSLGGASSRDTQYF

len: 17
d_gene: .
j_gene: TRBJ1-3
v_gene: TRBV5-8
abundance: .
CDR3nt: TGTGCCAGCAGCTCCCCCCTGGCCGGGTCCTCTGGAAACACCATATATTTT
CDR3aa: CASSSPLAGSSGNTIYF

len: 13
d_gene: TRBD1
j_gene: TRBJ2-7
v_gene: TRBV3-1/TRBV3-2
abundance: .
CDR3nt: TGTGCCAGCAGCCTCCAGGGGGCGAGGGAGCAGTACTTC
CDR3aa: CASSLQGAREQYF

len: 13
d_gene: .
j_gene: TRBJ2-5
v_gene: TRBV29-1
abundance: .
CDR3nt: TGCAGCGTTCTTTCCCCGGGTTCAGAGACCCAGTACTTC
CDR3aa: CSVLSPGSETQYF

len: 15
d_gene: .
j_gene: TRBJ2-4
v_gene: TRBV6-2/TRBV6-3
abundance: .
CDR3nt: TGTGCCAGCAGTTACTCGAGGGGGACCAAAAACATTCAGTACTTC
CDR3aa: CASSYSRGTKNIQYF

len: 14
d_gene: TRBD2
j_gene: TRBJ2-1
v_gene: TRBV15
abundance: .
CDR3nt: TGTGCCACCTTGGCTAGCGGGACCAGCAATGAGCAGTTCTTC
CDR3aa: CATLASGTSNEQFF

len: 15
d_gene: .
j_gene: TRBJ2-5
v_gene: TRBV29-1
abundance: .
CDR3nt: TGCAGCGTTCTTCGGGGTGGGGATTACCAAGAGACCCAGTACTTC
CDR3aa: CSVLRGGDYQETQYF

len: 12
d_gene: .
j_gene: TRBJ1-4
v_gene: TRBV6-1
abundance: .
CDR3nt: TGTGCCACCGGGGTACCCCGGGAAAAACTGTTTTTT
CDR3aa: CATGVPREKLFF

len: 17
d_gene: TRBD2
j_gene: TRBJ2-7
v_gene: TRBV11-2
abundance: .
CDR3nt: TGTGCCAGCAGCTTATTGTCTAGCGGGGGGTTAGTCTACGAGCAGTACTTC
CDR3aa: CASSLLSSGGLVYEQYF

len: 24
d_gene: TRBD2
j_gene: TRBJ2-1
v_gene: TRBV23-1
abundance: .
CDR3nt: TGCGCCAGCAGTCAATCTCACCAACTAGCGGGAAGGTGCAGTCAACTAGAAATCTTAAATGAGCAGTTCTTC
CDR3aa: CASSQSHQLAGRCSQLEILNEQFF

len: 16
d_gene: .
j_gene: TRBJ1-2
v_gene: TRBV5-1
abundance: .
CDR3nt: TGCGCCAGCAGCTTGGAAAACAGGGAAACTAACTATGGCTACACCTTC
CDR3aa: CASSLENRETNYGYTF

len: 18
d_gene: TRBD1
j_gene: TRBJ1-5
v_gene: TRBV2
abundance: .
CDR3nt: TGTGCCAGCAGTGGGGTCCAGGGGGTCCTTTATAGCAATCAGCCCCAGCATTTT
CDR3aa: CASSGVQGVLYSNQPQHF

len: 17
d_gene: TRBD2
j_gene: TRBJ2-1
v_gene: TRBV19
abundance: .
CDR3nt: TGTGCCAGTAGTATAAGCTTAGCGGGGGCGACCTACAATGAGCAGTTCTTC
CDR3aa: CASSISLAGATYNEQFF

len: 15
d_gene: TRBD1
j_gene: TRBJ2-7
v_gene: TRBV3-1/TRBV3-2
abundance: .
CDR3nt: TGTGCCAGCAGCCAGACCGGGACAGGGATCTACGAGCAGTACTTC
CDR3aa: CASSQTGTGIYEQYF

len: 16
d_gene: TRBD1
j_gene: TRBJ1-2
v_gene: TRBV7-3
abundance: .
CDR3nt: TGTGCCAGCAGCTTAGGGGGGACAGGTGGATCTTATGGCTACACCTTC
CDR3aa: CASSLGGTGGSYGYTF

len: 16
d_gene: TRBD2
j_gene: TRBJ2-4
v_gene: TRBV2
abundance: .
CDR3nt: TGTGCCAGCAGACAACTAGCGGGAGCGGCCAAAAACATTCAGTACTTC
CDR3aa: CASRQLAGAAKNIQYF

len: 13
d_gene: .
j_gene: TRBJ2-3
v_gene: TRBV6-6
abundance: .
CDR3nt: TGTGCCAGCAGTTCACGACCCGGGGATACGCAGTATTTT
CDR3aa: CASSSRPGDTQYF

len: 13
d_gene: .
j_gene: TRBJ1-1
v_gene: TRBV28
abundance: .
CDR3nt: TGTGCCAGCAGTTTTTTGGGAGGAACTGAAGCTTTCTTT
CDR3aa: CASSFLGGTEAFF

len: 15
d_gene: .
j_gene: TRBJ2-7
v_gene: TRBV28
abundance: .
CDR3nt: TGTGCCAGCAGGGGGGCTGGGGGCAAGAGACACGAGCAGTACTTC
CDR3aa: CASRGAGGKRHEQYF

len: 13
d_gene: .
j_gene: TRBJ2-7
v_gene: TRBV28
abundance: .
CDR3nt: TGTGCCAGCAGTATATCGCCGGCCTACGAGCAGTACTTC
CDR3aa: CASSISPAYEQYF

len: 16
d_gene: TRBD2
j_gene: TRBJ2-7
v_gene: TRBV7-2
abundance: .
CDR3nt: TGTGCCAGCAGCTTAGGCCCTAGCGGGGGGGTCTACGAGCAGTACTTC
CDR3aa: CASSLGPSGGVYEQYF

len: 13
d_gene: .
j_gene: TRBJ1-2
v_gene: TRBV2
abundance: .
CDR3nt: TGTGCCAGCAGTGAGTCGGCAGAGGGATTCTACACCTTC
CDR3aa: CASSESAEGFYTF

len: 14
d_gene: .
j_gene: TRBJ2-1
v_gene: TRBV7-2
abundance: once
CDR3nt: TGTGCCAGCAGCGTCGAAAGGGGATACAATGAGCAGTTCTTC
CDR3aa: CASSVERGYNEQFF

len: 14
d_gene: .
j_gene: TRBJ1-6
v_gene: TRBV7-9
abundance: .
CDR3nt: TGTGCCAGCAGCCTTCTCTCCTATAATTCACCCCTCCACTTT
CDR3aa: CASSLLSYNSPLHF

len: 15
d_gene: TRBD1
j_gene: TRBJ1-6
v_gene: TRBV9
abundance: .
CDR3nt: TGTGCCAGCAGCGTTGGACAGGCGAGTAATTCACCCCTCCACTTT
CDR3aa: CASSVGQASNSPLHF

len: 15
d_gene: TRBD2
j_gene: TRBJ2-7
v_gene: TRBV5-1
abundance: .
CDR3nt: TGCGCCAGCAGCATGACTAGCGGGTTCTTCTACGAGCAGTACTTC
CDR3aa: CASSMTSGFFYEQYF

len: 14
d_gene: TRBD1
j_gene: TRBJ1-5
v_gene: TRBV5-5
abundance: .
CDR3nt: TGTGCCAGCAGCTTGGGACAGGGGGTCCAGCCCCAGCATTTT
CDR3aa: CASSLGQGVQPQHF

len: 14
d_gene: TRBD1
j_gene: TRBJ2-1
v_gene: TRBV9
abundance: .
CDR3nt: TGTGCCAGCAGCGCCTACAGGGGGAACAATGAGCAGTTCTTC
CDR3aa: CASSAYRGNNEQFF

len: 14
d_gene: TRBD1
j_gene: TRBJ2-7
v_gene: TRBV30
abundance: .
CDR3nt: TGTGCCTGGAGTCGGACAGGGACATCCTACGAGCAGTACTTC
CDR3aa: CAWSRTGTSYEQYF

len: 14
d_gene: .
j_gene: TRBJ1-5
v_gene: TRBV4-2
abundance: .
CDR3nt: TGTGCCAGCAGCCAACTAAAACTTAATCAGCCCCAGCATTTT
CDR3aa: CASSQLKLNQPQHF